The 5 T cell receptor beta chains listed next were all sequenced from one sample in a study of cytomegalovirus exposure and HLA in healthy donors. The PCR used 60 Vbeta and 13 Jbeta primers. Clones were read by immunoSEQ multiplex PCR, and TCRdb kept only the in-frame ones, dropping some. The profile shows some 140,000 clones, 70% to 80% of them singletons. The specimen sequenced was PBMCs. These receptors all stem from a young man in good health and CMV-seronegative.

The chain combines TRBV7-9 with TRBJ1-4, with D possibly being TRBD1 (5 bases). Germline lookup yields CDR1 SEHNR and CDR2 FQNEAQ (reference sequence). This CDR3 comprises 18 residues. Trimming took off 2 bases at V and 0 bases at J, with 16 bases between the two ends. CDR3 loop: CASSLRWGRGTTNEKLFF. The CDR3, as DNA: TGTGCCAGCAGCTTAAGGTGGGGCAGAGGTACAACTAATGAAAAACTGTTTTTT.

The chain uses TRBV25-1 and TRBJ2-7; TRBD2 matches at 10 bases. In germline, CDR1 is MGHDK, CDR2 SYGVNS. CDR3 length equals 13 residues. With 5 bases clipped from V and 6 bases from J, the junction kept 4 bases outside the gene matches. CDR3: CASSKLAGVEQYF. The CDR3 nucleotides are TGTGCCAGCAGTAAGCTAGCGGGAGTCGAGCAGTACTTC.

The chain is built from TRBV15 and TRBJ1-2; 10 bases agree with TRBD1. Germline CDR1 is LNHNV and CDR2 is YYDKDF (reference sequence). The CDR3 length is 15 residues. J was trimmed by 5 bases and V by 3 bases; bases with no gene match: 6. In DNA form, the CDR3 reads TGTGCCACCAGCAGTGGGACAGGGGCCTTTTATGGCTACACCTTC. Translation gives CATSSGTGAFYGYTF.

The rearrangement uses TRBV6-1 and TRBJ2-7; maybe TRBD1 (6 bases). CDR1 and CDR2 from the germline V gene are MNHNS and SASEGT. V lost 1 base, J lost 7 bases, and 14 bases lay in between. This CDR3 spans 14 amino acids. The CDR3 region has the DNA TGTGCCAGCAGTGAAGGGTCCCGAACAGGGGAGCAGTACTTC. This sequence encodes CASSEGSRTGEQYF.

The chain has TRBV6-5 and TRBJ2-1; TRBD2 matches at 11 bases. Trimming at V came to 5 bases and at J to 6 bases, leaving 6 bases not matched to a gene. CDR1 is MNHEY and CDR2 is SVGAGI in the germline V gene. The CDR3 length is 15 residues. Written as DNA, the CDR3 is TGTGCCAGCAGTACCACTAGCGGGAGAGCCAATGAGCAGTTCTTC. It is translated as CASSTTSGRANEQFF.